The 17 T cell receptor beta chains below were found in one sample sequenced in a study of T-cell memory formation after mild COVID-19. Using its own MiXCR run on the 5' RACE reads, TCRdb lists one record per CDR3 protein. The sample carries 130,000 to 150,000 distinct CDR3 sequences, about 19% recorded once. Sequencing input: PBMCs or a T cell subset sorted from them (not recorded which). The receptors originated from an adult woman who had mild COVID-19 (a few samples of this study predate the infection). Cell type and time point are not known.

This sequence joins TRBV14 and TRBJ2-4; D possibly corresponds to TRBD2 (6 bases). This CDR3 comprises 16 residues. The V gene's germline CDR1 is SGHDN and CDR2 FVKESK. V shed 1 base and J shed 0 bases, with 10 bases lying between them. The CDR3 region is CASSQGRGTAKNIQYF. In nucleotides, the CDR3 is TGTGCCAGCAGCCAAGGGAGGGGAACAGCCAAAAACATTCAGTACTTC.

This clonotype showed up just a few times. The J gene is TRBJ1-3, the V gene TRBV3-1; D is perhaps TRBD1 (5 bases). The germline CDR1 and CDR2 sequences are LGHDT and YNNKEL (reference sequence). CDR3 length: 16 amino acids. With 3 bases removed from V and 3 bases from J, the gap between germline ends came to 15 bases. The chain's CDR3 is CASSQHPQGRGNTIYF. CDR3 DNA: TGTGCCAGCAGCCAGCATCCCCAGGGACGTGGAAACACCATATATTTT.

This clonotype was seen a few times. V gene TRBV7-2 combines with J gene TRBJ2-4, with D hard to call. In germline, CDR1 is SGHTA, CDR2 FQGNSA. The V end was cut by 5 bases, the J end by 6 bases, with 8 bases between. The CDR3 totals 12 residues. CDR3: CASSLGPNIQYF. For the CDR3, the DNA is TGTGCCAGCAGCCTTGGACCAAACATTCAGTACTTC.

The chain carries TRBV5-1 and TRBJ2-5, with D possibly TRBD1 on 5 matching bases. The CDR3 is 15 residues long. V was cut by 0 bases and J by 1 base, with 10 bases left in between. Germline loops: CDR1 SGHRS, CDR2 YFSETQ. CDR3 coding DNA: TGCGCCAGCAGCTTGGCGACAGTTTCCCAAGAGACCCAGTACTTC. Translation gives CASSLATVSQETQYF. Full variable domain (rest looked up from reference TRBV5-1 and TRBJ2-5): KAGVTQTPRYLIKTRGQQVTLSCSPISGHRSVSWYQQTPGQGLQFLFEYFSETQRNKGNFPGRFSGRQFSNSRSEMNVSTLELGDSALYLCASSLATVSQETQYFGPGTRLLVL.

There are a few counts of this clonotype. The chain links TRBV5-1 to TRBJ2-2; D is uncertain. Germline V gene data show CDR1 as SGHRS and CDR2 as YFSETQ. This CDR3 is 13 amino acids long. V lost 5 bases and J lost 3, with 8 bases in between. Here the CDR3 DNA reads TGCGCCAGCAGGAACCGGGACACCGGGGAGCTGTTTTTT. Residues: CASRNRDTGELFF. Full variable domain (rest looked up from reference TRBV5-1 and TRBJ2-2): KAGVTQTPRYLIKTRGQQVTLSCSPISGHRSVSWYQQTPGQGLQFLFEYFSETQRNKGNFPGRFSGRQFSNSRSEMNVSTLELGDSALYLCASRNRDTGELFFGEGSRLTVL.

The CDR3 bases are TGTGCCAGCAGCTTAGCCAGGGAGAACACTGAAGCTTTCTTT. Translated: CASSLARENTEAFF. The chain combines TRBV11-2 with TRBJ1-1; tentative D call: TRBD1 (5 bases). CDR1 is SGHAT, CDR2 FQNNGV, per germline. V shed 1 base and J shed 1 base, with 7 bases lying between them. CDR3 length: 14 residues. The full variable domain, with the rest looked up from reference TRBV11-2 and TRBJ1-1, is EAGVAQSPRYKIIEKRQSVAFWCNPISGHATLYWYQQILGQGPKLLIQFQNNGVVDDSQLPKDRFSAERLKGVDSTLKIQPAKLEDSAVYLCASSLARENTEAFFGQGTRLTVV.

The chain is built from TRBV4-2 and TRBJ2-3; 12 bases agree with TRBD2. The CDR3 contains 15 residues. Germline trimming cut 4 bases from V and 4 bases from J; bases unmatched to any gene: 3. CDR1 and CDR2 (germline): LGHNA, YNFKEQ. CDR3 in amino acids: CASSRLAGGPDTQYF. CDR3 DNA: TGTGCCAGCAGCCGCCTAGCGGGAGGGCCAGATACGCAGTATTTT.

CDR3 DNA sequence: TGTGCCACCTCCAGGACTAGCGTCTACAATGAGCAGTTCTTC. It encodes CATSRTSVYNEQFF. This chain uses TRBV12-3 or TRBV12-4 with TRBJ2-1, with 9 bases aligning to TRBD2. This CDR3 spans 14 amino acids. J gave up 3 bases and V 10 bases, and 7 bases lay outside the gene matches.

The genes are TRBV12-3 or TRBV12-4 and TRBJ1-2, with unresolved D. Trimming pared 7 bases from V and 2 bases from J, leaving 14 bases between. The CDR3 loop spans 14 amino acids. The CDR3 here is CASTTLGRNYGYTF. CDR3 in DNA: TGTGCCAGCACAACCTTGGGGAGGAACTATGGCTACACCTTC.

The genes are TRBV15 and TRBJ1-2; weak D call: TRBD1 (5 bases). From germline, CDR1 is LNHNV and CDR2 YYDKDF (reference sequence). Between the trimmed V and J ends, which lost 0 bases and 8 bases, there was a span of 13 bases. The CDR3 is made up of 14 amino acids. The CDR3 DNA reads TGTGCCACCAGCAGAGATCTGGGGGACGGCGGCTACACCTTC. Residues: CATSRDLGDGGYTF. The variable domain in full, completed from reference TRBV15 and TRBJ1-2, reads DAMVIQNPRYQVTQFGKPVTLSCSQTLNHNVMYWYQQKSSQAPKLLFHYYDKDFNNEADTPDNFQSRRPNTSFCFLDIRSPGLGDTAMYLCATSRDLGDGGYTFGSGTRLTVV.

This clonotype occurred a few times. This rearrangement joins TRBV6-2 or TRBV6-3 to TRBJ2-7, with TRBD1 matching 8 bases. CDR1 and CDR2 (germline): MNHEY, SVGEGT. The CDR3 runs 14 residues. The J segment lost 4 bases and the V segment lost 6 bases, leaving 8 bases of the junction unmatched. Here the CDR3 reads CASSPQGGTYEQYF. As DNA, the CDR3 is TGTGCCAGCAGCCCACAGGGGGGTACGTACGAGCAGTACTTC.

This clonotype was observed a handful of times. This chain joins TRBV24-1 and TRBJ2-1; possibly TRBD1 for D (5 bases). V was shortened by 5 bases and J by 7 bases, with 14 bases between the two germline ends. The CDR3 has 14 amino acids. Germline V lookup: CDR1 KGHDR, CDR2 SFDVKD. The CDR3 DNA follows: TGTGCCACCAGTGCTGGGGCGGTTTGGAATGAGCAGTTCTTC. Amino acids: CATSAGAVWNEQFF.

The rearrangement links TRBV11-2 to TRBJ1-1; 8 nucleotides match TRBD1. CDR1 and CDR2 (germline): SGHAT, FQNNGV. There are 13 residues in the CDR3. V lost 5 bases, J lost 8 bases, and 7 bases stayed unmatched. The CDR3 nucleotides are TGTGCCAGCAGCCAAGAGAGACAGGGGGAAGCTTTCTTT. As protein: CASSQERQGEAFF.

In its sample, this clonotype was seen a few times. A much more abundant neighbour one base away suggests this may be a read error. The J gene is TRBJ2-5, the V gene TRBV7-2; no clear D gene. CDR3 length: 12 residues. Germline V CDR1 and CDR2: SGHTA, FQGNSA. With 0 bases removed from V and 5 bases from J, the gap between germline ends came to 4 bases. CDR3 bases: TGTGCCAGCAGCTTAGCGTCGGAGACCCAGTACTTC. Protein: CASSLASETQYF.

As concerns this clonotype: At one of its ends the junction is not consistent with the germline gene, which may arise from a read error. V gene TRBV2 combines with J gene TRBJ1-1; 7 bases line up with TRBD1. The V gene's germline CDR1 is SNHLY and CDR2 FYNNEI. The CDR3 length is 14 residues. CDR3 sequence reads: CASRILTGNTEVFF. For the CDR3, the DNA is TGTGCCAGCAGGATCCTGACAGGGAACACTGAAGTTTTCTTT.

V usage is TRBV5-4 and J usage is TRBJ1-1; no clear D gene. From germline, CDR1 is SGHNT and CDR2 YYREEE (reference sequence). V lost 0 bases and J lost 3, with 12 bases in between. The CDR3 has 15 residues. CDR3 amino acids: CASSLDQAVYTEAFF. The CDR3 nucleotides are TGTGCCAGCAGCTTGGATCAGGCGGTGTACACTGAAGCTTTCTTT.

The V call is TRBV19, the J call TRBJ2-1; D is perhaps TRBD1 (6 bases). Trimming removed 5 bases at V and 9 bases at J, with 11 bases between. The CDR3 totals 12 residues. From germline, CDR1 is LNHDA and CDR2 SQIVND (reference sequence). This CDR3 is CASSYQGSEQFF. As DNA, the CDR3 is TGTGCCAGTAGTTATCAGGGGAGTGAGCAGTTCTTC.